This T cell receptor (beta chain) was sequenced in a study of shared T cell receptors in the human thymus. Trimming at V came to 0 bases and at J to 7 bases, leaving 8 bases not matched to a gene. Germline loops: CDR1 SGHDN, CDR2 FVKESK. This CDR3 contains 17 residues. Clones were sequenced by immunoSEQ multiplex PCR, and TCRdb holds only the in-frame ones, with some missing. The repertoire holds about 660,000 clones, with 70% to 90% as singletons. These data also featured in a second study, about human thymus T cells. That work adds: Resections removed during corrective heart surgery provided the thymus tissue used. Apparent skewing of V and J gene usage characterized both thymic and blood repertoires.

The J gene is TRBJ2-1, the V gene TRBV14; TRBD2 matches 11 bases. The source material was thymocytes. This clonotype originated in a boy in the first two years of life with a congenital heart defect. The CDR3 DNA reads TGTGCCAGCAGCCAAGATTGGGCTAGCGGGAGGTCTAATGAGCAGTTCTTC. Translated, it gives CASSQDWASGRSNEQFF.